One T cell receptor (beta chain) is described in this entry. V gave up 4 bases and J gave up 1 base, with 10 bases separating them. The CDR3 runs to 15 residues. The germline V gene has CDR1 SGHDN and CDR2 FVKESK. The entry originates in a study of blood T cell repertoires in COVID-19. Assay used: immunoSEQ multiplex PCR; TCRdb lists only in-frame clones, some missing. The sample yields 30,000 to 35,000 clones, about 80% seen once. This sequence originates from a man aged 80 or over with acute or convalescent COVID-19. The genes are TRBV14 and TRBJ1-4, with D unclear. Input material: peripheral blood. This CDR3 reads CASSRPGITNEKLFF. CDR3 nucleotides: TGTGCCAGCAGCCGACCGGGGATAACTAATGAAAAACTGTTTTTT.